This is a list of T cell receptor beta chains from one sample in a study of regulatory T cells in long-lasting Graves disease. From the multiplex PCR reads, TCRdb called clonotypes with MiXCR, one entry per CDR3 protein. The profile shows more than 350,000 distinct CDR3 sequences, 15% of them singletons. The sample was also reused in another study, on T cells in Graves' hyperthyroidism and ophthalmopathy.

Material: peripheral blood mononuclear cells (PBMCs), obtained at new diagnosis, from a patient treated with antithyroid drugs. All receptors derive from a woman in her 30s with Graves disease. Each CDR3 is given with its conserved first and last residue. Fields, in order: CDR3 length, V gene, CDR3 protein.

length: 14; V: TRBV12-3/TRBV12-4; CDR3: CASRDRGPDQPQHF
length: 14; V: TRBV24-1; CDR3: CATPIWSGGYGYTF
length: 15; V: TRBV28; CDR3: CASSFVQGSEETQYF
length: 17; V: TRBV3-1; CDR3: CASSPYPGAGGEETQYF
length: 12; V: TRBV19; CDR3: CASRLGASEAFF
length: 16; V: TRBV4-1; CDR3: CASSHPRGQVPHEQYF
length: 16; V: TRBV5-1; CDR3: CASSLDASWITGELFF
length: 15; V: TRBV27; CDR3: CASSWGQGAYNEQFF
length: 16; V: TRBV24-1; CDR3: CATSDPSGSALNEQFF
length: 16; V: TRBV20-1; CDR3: CSVARGTGTRLYEQYF
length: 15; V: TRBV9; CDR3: CASSPGTRNLGELFF
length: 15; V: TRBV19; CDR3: CASSIYSGLTGELFF
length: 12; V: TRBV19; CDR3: CASSIGGGEAFF
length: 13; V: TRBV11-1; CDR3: CASSEGADQPQHF
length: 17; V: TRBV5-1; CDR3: CASSLGRQGSNTGELFF
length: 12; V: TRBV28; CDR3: CASSLDSYEQYF
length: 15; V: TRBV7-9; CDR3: CASRQAGGHSYEQYF
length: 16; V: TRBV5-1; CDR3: CASSLTIRDSPYEQYF
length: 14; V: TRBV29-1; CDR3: CSGTSGTLRGIQYF
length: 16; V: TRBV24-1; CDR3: CATSDPGGDGANVLTF
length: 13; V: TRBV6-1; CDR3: CASSRGMSTEAFF
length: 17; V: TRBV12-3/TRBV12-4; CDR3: CASSPRRRLASSYEQYF
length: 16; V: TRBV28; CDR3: CASSGPGLATYNEQFF
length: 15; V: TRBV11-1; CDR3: CASSLSPQGMDTQYF
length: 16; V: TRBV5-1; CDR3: CASSWGQGGGTDTQYF
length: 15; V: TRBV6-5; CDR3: CASSSIASGANVLTF
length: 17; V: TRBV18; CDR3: CASSPTSAGTLNTEAFF
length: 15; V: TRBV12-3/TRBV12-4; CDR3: CASSKQGASRETQYF
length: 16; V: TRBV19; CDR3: CASSALDRTSNQPQHF
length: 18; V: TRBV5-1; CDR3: CASSTILAAKFGANVLTF
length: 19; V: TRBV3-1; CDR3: CASSQEWGRLAVQRGEQFF
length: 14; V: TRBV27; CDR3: CASSLRGQVYEQYF
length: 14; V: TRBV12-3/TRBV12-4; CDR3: CASSPPGGWDTQYF
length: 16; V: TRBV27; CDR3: CASRMTSGRGPDTQYF
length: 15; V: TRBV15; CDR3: CATSNRDSYTGELFF
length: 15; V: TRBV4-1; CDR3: CASSQEWTINSPLHF
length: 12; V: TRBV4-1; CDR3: CASGPVGTEAFF
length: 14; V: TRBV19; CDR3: CASTSGLGGNTIYF
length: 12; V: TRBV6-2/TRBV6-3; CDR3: CASSSLGFSQYF
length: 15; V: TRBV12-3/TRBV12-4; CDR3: CASSLLASLRNEQFF
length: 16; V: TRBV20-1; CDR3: CSARDIRAVWGETQYF
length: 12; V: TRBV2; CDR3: CASSDRSDEQFF
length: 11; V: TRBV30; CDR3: CAWSVSYEQFF
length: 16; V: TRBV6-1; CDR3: CASRNRVSSSYNEQFF
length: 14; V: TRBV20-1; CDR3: CSASKSSGANVLTF
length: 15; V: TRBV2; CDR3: CASSRLAGVTDTQYF
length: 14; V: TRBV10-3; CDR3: CAISDWLAGGELFF
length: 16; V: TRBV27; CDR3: CASRQRTVGRIYEQYF
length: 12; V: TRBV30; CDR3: CAWGPNRGGAFF
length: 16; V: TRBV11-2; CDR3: CASSPLGTSGYNEQFF
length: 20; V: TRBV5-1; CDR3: CASSPPYRTSGSRFADTQYF
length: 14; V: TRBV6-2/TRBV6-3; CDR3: CASSGRAMANEQFF
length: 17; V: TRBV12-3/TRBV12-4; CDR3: CASSFGAQGHNNSPLHF
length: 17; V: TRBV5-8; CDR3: CASSLFVRGGDNSPLHF
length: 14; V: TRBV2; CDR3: CASGEGDSKNIQYF
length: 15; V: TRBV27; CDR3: CASSFRDRGYNEQFF
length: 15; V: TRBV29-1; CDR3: CSVGQGTGAFSTIYF
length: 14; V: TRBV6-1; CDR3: CASSTGGWADTQYF
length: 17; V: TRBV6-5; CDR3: CASSYSRAGGPSDTQYF